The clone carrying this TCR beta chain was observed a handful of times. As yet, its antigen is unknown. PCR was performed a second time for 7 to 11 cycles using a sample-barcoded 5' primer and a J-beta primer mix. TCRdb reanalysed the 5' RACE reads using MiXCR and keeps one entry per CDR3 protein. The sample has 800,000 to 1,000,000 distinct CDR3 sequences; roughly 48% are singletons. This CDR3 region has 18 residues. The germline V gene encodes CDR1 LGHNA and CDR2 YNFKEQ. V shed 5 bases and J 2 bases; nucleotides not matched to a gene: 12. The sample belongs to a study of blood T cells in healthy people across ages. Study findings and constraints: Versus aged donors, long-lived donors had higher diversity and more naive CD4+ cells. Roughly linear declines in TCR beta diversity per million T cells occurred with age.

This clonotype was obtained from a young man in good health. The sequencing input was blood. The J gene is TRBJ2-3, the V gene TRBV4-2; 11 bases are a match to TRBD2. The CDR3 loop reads CASSNSLVAGGPTDTQYF. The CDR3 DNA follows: TGTGCCAGCAGCAATTCTCTTGTAGCGGGGGGGCCCACAGATACGCAGTATTTT.